This TCR beta chain was identified in a study of T-cell memory formation after mild COVID-19. This CDR3 is 16 amino acids long. V was pared by 7 bases and J by 5 bases, with 16 bases of the junction left unmatched. This clonotype came up many times. TCRdb ran MiXCR on the 5' RACE reads and lists one entry per CDR3 protein. The table records around 130,000 distinct CDR3 sequences, about a sixth of them present only once. The sequenced sample consisted of PBMCs or a T cell subset sorted from them (not recorded which). The chain recombines TRBV12-3 or TRBV12-4 with TRBJ2-5; TRBD1 aligns across 7 bases. The TCR was taken from an adult woman who had mild COVID-19 (a few samples of this study predate the infection). Cell type and time point are not known. The CDR3: CASMGSPTRGRETQYF. CDR3 nucleotides: TGTGCCAGCATGGGGTCCCCTACGAGGGGGCGGGAGACCCAGTACTTC.